The sequence of this T cell receptor beta chain was determined in a study of shared T cell receptors in the human thymus. CDR1 and CDR2 (germline): SNHLY, FYNNEI. V dropped 4 bases and J dropped 2; count of bases not matched to a gene: 14. The CDR3 is 18 amino acids. Only in-frame clones appear in the TCRdb table, and some are missing; sequencing was by immunoSEQ multiplex PCR. Counted here are some 640,000 clones, 70% to 90% occurring once; the ten biggest clones make up 0.0094%. These same records also appear under a second study, on human thymus T cells. This second study says: Corrective surgery for congenital heart defects was being performed on the healthy Finnish infants who served as donors. The study used thymus tissue resected during corrective heart surgery.

The receptor's source is a boy younger than two with a congenital heart defect. The V gene is TRBV2, the J gene TRBJ2-5, with 9 bases aligning to TRBD2. The sample was thymocytes. CDR3 amino acids: CASSAHPYSAGGQETQYF. CDR3 nucleotides: TGTGCCAGCAGTGCCCACCCTTACTCGGCGGGGGGGCAAGAGACCCAGTACTTC.